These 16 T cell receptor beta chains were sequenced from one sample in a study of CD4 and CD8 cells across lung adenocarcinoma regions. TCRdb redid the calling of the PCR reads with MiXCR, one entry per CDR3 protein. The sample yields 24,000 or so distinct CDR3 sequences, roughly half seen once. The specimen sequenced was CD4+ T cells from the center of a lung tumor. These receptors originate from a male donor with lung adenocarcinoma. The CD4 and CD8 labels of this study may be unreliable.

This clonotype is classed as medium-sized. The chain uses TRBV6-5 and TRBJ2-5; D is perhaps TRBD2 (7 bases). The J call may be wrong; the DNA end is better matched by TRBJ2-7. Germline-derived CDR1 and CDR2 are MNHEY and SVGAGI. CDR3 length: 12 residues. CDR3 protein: CASGRGYGEQYF. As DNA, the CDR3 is TGTGCCAGCGGGAGGGGGTATGGCGAGCAGTACTTC.

This chain's CDR3 is CASSEMRSGGFQYF. CDR3 DNA: TGCGCCAGCAGTGAGATGCGGAGCGGAGGGTTTCAGTACTTC. The chain uses TRBV10-1 and TRBJ2-4, with a tentative D call TRBD2 (6 bases). The V end was cut by 2 bases, the J end by 11 bases, with 16 bases between. This CDR3 comprises 14 residues. Germline CDR1 and CDR2: WNHNN and SYGVQD (reference sequence).

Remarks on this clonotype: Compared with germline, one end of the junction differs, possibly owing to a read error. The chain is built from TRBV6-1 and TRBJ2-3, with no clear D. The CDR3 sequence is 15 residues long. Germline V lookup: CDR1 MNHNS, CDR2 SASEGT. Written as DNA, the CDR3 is TGTGCCAGCAGCCTCCAGGCTGGAAGCCCCGATACGCTGTATTTT. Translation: CASSLQAGSPDTLYF.

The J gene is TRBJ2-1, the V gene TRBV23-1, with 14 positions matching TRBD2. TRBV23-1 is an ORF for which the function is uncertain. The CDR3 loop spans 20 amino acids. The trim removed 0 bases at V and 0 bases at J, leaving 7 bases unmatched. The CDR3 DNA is TGCGCCAGCAGTCAATCCCTGGGACTAGCGGGAGTGGTCTCCTACAATGAGCAGTTCTTC. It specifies CASSQSLGLAGVVSYNEQFF.

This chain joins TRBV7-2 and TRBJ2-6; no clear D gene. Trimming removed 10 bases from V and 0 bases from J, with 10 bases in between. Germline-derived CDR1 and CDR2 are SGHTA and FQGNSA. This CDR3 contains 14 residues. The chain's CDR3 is CANPSASGANVLTF. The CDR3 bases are TGTGCCAACCCCTCCGCCTCTGGGGCCAACGTCCTGACTTTC.

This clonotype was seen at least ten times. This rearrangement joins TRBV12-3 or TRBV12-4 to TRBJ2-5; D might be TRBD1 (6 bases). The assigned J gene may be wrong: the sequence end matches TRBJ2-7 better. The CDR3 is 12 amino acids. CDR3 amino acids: CASSTDSPEQYF. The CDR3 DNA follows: TGTGCCAGCAGTACGGACAGTCCCGAGCAGTACTTC.

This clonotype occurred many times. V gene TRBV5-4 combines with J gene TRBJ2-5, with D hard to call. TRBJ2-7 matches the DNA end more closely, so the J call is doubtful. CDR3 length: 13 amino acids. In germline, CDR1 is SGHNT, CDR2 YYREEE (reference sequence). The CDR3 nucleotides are TGTGCCAGCAGCTTCTCCGGGTCTCGCGAGCAGTACTTC. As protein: CASSFSGSREQYF.

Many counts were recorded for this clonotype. The CDR3 sequence is CASSLSGGKATEAFF. CDR3 coding DNA: TGTGCCAGCAGTTTATCGGGGGGGAAAGCCACTGAAGCTTTCTTT. This sequence joins TRBV12-3 or TRBV12-4 and TRBJ1-1; TRBD1 is a possible D gene (5 bases). The V gene lost 2 bases and the J gene lost 4 bases, with 14 bases spanning the gap. This CDR3 is built from 15 residues.

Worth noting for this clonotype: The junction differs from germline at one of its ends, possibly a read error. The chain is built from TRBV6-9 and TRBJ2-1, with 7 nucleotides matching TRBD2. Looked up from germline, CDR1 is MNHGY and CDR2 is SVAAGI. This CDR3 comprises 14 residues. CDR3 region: CASSHSGRANAQFF. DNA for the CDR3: TGTGCCAGCAGTCATAGTGGGAGGGCCAATGCGCAGTTCTTT.

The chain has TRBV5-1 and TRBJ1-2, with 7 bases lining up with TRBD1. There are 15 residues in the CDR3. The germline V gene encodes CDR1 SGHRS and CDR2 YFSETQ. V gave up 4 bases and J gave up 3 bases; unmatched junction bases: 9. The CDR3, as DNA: TGCGCCAGCAGCCCAGAGGGACAGCCCCACTATGGCTACACCTTC. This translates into CASSPEGQPHYGYTF.

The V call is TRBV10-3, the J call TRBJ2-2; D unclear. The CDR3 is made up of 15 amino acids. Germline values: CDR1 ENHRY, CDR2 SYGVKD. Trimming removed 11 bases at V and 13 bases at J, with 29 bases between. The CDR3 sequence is CAPALQAASTETLFF. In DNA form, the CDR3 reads TGTGCCCCGGCGCTCCAGGCGGCGAGCACAGAGACGCTGTTTTTT.

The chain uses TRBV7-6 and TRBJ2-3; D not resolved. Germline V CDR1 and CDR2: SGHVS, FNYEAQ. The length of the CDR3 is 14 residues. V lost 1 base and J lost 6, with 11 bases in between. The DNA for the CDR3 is TGTGCCAGCAGCTTAGGGCTAGGTCGTGATACGCAGTATTTT. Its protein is CASSLGLGRDTQYF.

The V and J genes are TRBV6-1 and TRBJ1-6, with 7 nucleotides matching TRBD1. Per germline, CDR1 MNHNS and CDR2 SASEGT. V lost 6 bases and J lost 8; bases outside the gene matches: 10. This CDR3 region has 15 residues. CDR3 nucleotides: TGTGCCAGCAGGGGACAGCCCCCGATTTATTCACCCCTCCACTTT. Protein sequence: CASRGQPPIYSPLHF.

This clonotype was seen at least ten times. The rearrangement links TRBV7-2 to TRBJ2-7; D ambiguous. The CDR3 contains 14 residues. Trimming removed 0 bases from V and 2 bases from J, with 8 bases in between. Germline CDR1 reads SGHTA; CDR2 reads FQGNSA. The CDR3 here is CASSLAGSPYEQYF. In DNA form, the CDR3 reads TGTGCCAGCAGCTTAGCTGGTAGTCCCTACGAGCAGTACTTC.

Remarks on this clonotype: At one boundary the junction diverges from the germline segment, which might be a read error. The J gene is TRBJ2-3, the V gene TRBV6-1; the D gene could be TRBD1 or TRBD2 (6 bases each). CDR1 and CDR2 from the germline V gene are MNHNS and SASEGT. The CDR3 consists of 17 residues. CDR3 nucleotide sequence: TGTGCCAGCAGTGCGGGGCCCGGGGGCCGATACACAGAGACGCAGTATTTC. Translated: CASSAGPGGRYTETQYF.

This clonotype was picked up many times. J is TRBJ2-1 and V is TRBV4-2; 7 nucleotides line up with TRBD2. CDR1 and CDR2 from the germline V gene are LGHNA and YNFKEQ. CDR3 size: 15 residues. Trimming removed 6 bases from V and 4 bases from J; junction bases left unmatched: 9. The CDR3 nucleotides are TGTGCCAGCAGGGCGGGAGTATCAAATTACAATGAGCAGTTCTTC. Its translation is CASRAGVSNYNEQFF.